These 13 T cell receptor beta chains originate from one sample sequenced in a study of CD8+CD57+ T cells in acquired aplastic anemia. Genomic DNA acted as the template from which TCR beta VDJ combination and CDR3 sequence profiling were carried out. TCRdb reanalysed the reads using MiXCR and keeps one entry per CDR3 protein. The sample consists of around 230,000 distinct CDR3 sequences, under 65% of them appearing once. The sequenced sample consisted of sorted CD4+, CD8+, or CD8+CD57+ T cells (not recorded which) from PBMCs. The receptors were gathered from a human donor in good health.

This chain uses TRBV7-2 with TRBJ1-1; D may be TRBD1 (6 bases). The CDR3 is made up of 15 amino acids. V was cut by 6 bases and J by 6 bases, with 20 bases left in between. Germline CDR1 SGHTA, CDR2 FQGNSA. The CDR3 loop is CASRVLGGPSAEAFF. In DNA form, the CDR3 reads TGTGCCAGCAGGGTACTGGGGGGGCCAAGCGCTGAAGCTTTCTTT.

V and J are TRBV5-4 and TRBJ2-7; 15 nucleotides agree with TRBD2. The trim removed 3 bases at V and 7 bases at J, leaving 11 bases unmatched. Germline V gene lookup returns CDR1 SGHNT and CDR2 YYREEE (reference sequence). This CDR3 contains 17 residues. DNA for the CDR3: TGTGCCAGCAGCTCGGGACTAGCGGGGGGCCAAGGTGGGGAGCAGTACTTC. It yields the protein CASSSGLAGGQGGEQYF.

V gene TRBV19 combines with J gene TRBJ2-7; D is undetermined. Germline values: CDR1 LNHDA, CDR2 SQIVND (reference sequence). CDR3 size: 14 residues. V was clipped by 5 bases and J by 0 bases, with 11 bases between them. CDR3 protein: CASSDRKSSYEQYF. The DNA of the CDR3 is TGTGCCAGTAGTGATCGTAAGAGCTCCTACGAGCAGTACTTC.

The chain has TRBV2 and TRBJ2-7, with TRBD2 matching over 7 bases. V was clipped by 3 bases and J by 9 bases; unmatched bases: 11. Germline CDR1 reads SNHLY; CDR2 reads FYNNEI. This CDR3 contains 14 residues. The CDR3 is CASSDMGGGKVQYF. DNA of the CDR3: TGTGCCAGCAGTGATATGGGGGGGGGGAAGGTGCAGTACTTC.

This sequence joins TRBV12-3 or TRBV12-4 and TRBJ1-2; 8 bases fit TRBD1. This CDR3 contains 14 residues. With V trimmed by 6 bases and J by 4 bases, 7 bases remained unmatched. The CDR3 nucleotides are TGTGCCAGCAGACCGACAGGGGAAACCTATGGCTACACCTTC. It encodes CASRPTGETYGYTF.

This rearrangement joins TRBV10-1 to TRBJ2-1; the D gene could be TRBD1 or TRBD2 (5 bases each). The CDR3 has 15 amino acids. Germline V gene sequence: CDR1 WNHNN, CDR2 SYGVQD (reference sequence). Between the trimmed V and J ends, which lost 2 bases and 6 bases, there was a span of 14 bases. The CDR3 region has the DNA TGCGCCAGCAGTGAGGCCGGGACCCGGGGCAATGAGCAGTTCTTC. Translation gives CASSEAGTRGNEQFF.

The chain carries TRBV19 and TRBJ1-1; weak D call: TRBD1 (5 bases). Germline CDR1 LNHDA, CDR2 SQIVND (reference sequence). The CDR3 length is 14 residues. Trimming left V 9 bases short and J 2 bases short, with 16 bases between. CDR3: CASLEFGGNTEAFF. Here the CDR3 DNA reads TGTGCCAGCCTCGAATTTGGGGGAAACACTGAAGCTTTCTTT.

The chain uses TRBV24-1 and TRBJ1-2; D not certain. In germline, CDR1 is KGHDR, CDR2 SFDVKD. This CDR3 has 13 residues. V dropped 7 bases and J dropped 0 bases, with 8 bases sitting between them. CDR3 in DNA: TGTGCCACCAGCCTCGGGTCTAACTATGGCTACACCTTC. Translating it yields CATSLGSNYGYTF.

V gene TRBV19 combines with J gene TRBJ1-4, with 7 bases matching TRBD1. The J segment lost 5 bases and the V segment lost 4 bases, leaving 4 bases of the junction unmatched. Germline CDR1 LNHDA, CDR2 SQIVND (reference sequence). The CDR3 is made up of 14 amino acids. This CDR3 reads CASSTGGVNEKLFF. CDR3 sequence (DNA): TGTGCCAGTAGTACAGGGGGGGTCAATGAAAAACTGTTTTTT.

With regard to this clonotype: One end of the junction varies from germline; a read error may be responsible. CDR3 sequence (DNA): TGCAGTGCTAGAGATCGGCAGGTCGGCGGTTCAACCCTCCACTTT. Translating gives CSARDRQVGGSTLHF. The chain joins TRBV20-1 to TRBJ1-6, with no clear D. The germline gives CDR1 DFQATT, CDR2 SNEGSKA (reference sequence). The CDR3 is 15 amino acids.

V is TRBV2 and J is TRBJ1-6, with 8 bases fitting TRBD1. Germline V gene sequence: CDR1 SNHLY, CDR2 FYNNEI. The CDR3 loop spans 14 amino acids. Germline trimming cut 1 base from V and 9 bases from J; bases unmatched to any gene: 2. CDR3 protein: CASSEDRGISPLHF. The CDR3 nucleotides are TGTGCCAGCAGTGAAGACAGGGGGATTTCACCCCTCCACTTT.

Note on this clonotype: The junction departs from germline at one end; a sequencing error may be responsible. The chain is built from TRBV7-8 and TRBJ1-3, with D possibly being TRBD1 (5 bases). The CDR3 is 17 amino acids. Germline assignment: CDR1 SGHVS and CDR2 FQNEAQ. The CDR3 DNA is TGTGCCAGCAGCTTAAAGAGGGGAAAGGACTCTGGAAACGCCATATATTTT. As protein: CASSLKRGKDSGNAIYF.

The chain carries TRBV28 and TRBJ2-5; 8 nucleotides match TRBD2. Trimming took 3 bases from V and 5 from J; bases not matched to a gene: 8. CDR1 is MDHEN, CDR2 SYDVKM, per germline. The CDR3 runs 15 residues. The CDR3 DNA is TGTGCCAGCAGTTTTCCCGGGACGGGGGGGGAGACCCAGTACTTC. Amino acid sequence: CASSFPGTGGETQYF.